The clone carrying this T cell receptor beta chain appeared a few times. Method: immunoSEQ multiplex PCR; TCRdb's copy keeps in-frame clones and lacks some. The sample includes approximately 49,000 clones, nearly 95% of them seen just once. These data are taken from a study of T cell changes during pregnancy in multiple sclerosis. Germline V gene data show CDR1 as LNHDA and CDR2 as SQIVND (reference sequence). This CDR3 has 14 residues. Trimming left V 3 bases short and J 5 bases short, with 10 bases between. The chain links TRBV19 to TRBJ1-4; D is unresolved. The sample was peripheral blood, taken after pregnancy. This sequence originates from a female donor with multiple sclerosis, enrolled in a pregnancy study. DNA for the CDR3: TGTGCCAGTAGTATTCGGGTACGGAATGAAAAACTGTTTTTT. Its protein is CASSIRVRNEKLFF. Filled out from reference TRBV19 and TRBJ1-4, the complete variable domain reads DGGITQSPKYLFRKEGQNVTLSCEQNLNHDAMYWYRQDPGQGLRLIYYSQIVNDFQKGDIAEGYSVSREKKESFPLTVTSAQKNPTAFYLCASSIRVRNEKLFFGSGTQLSVL.